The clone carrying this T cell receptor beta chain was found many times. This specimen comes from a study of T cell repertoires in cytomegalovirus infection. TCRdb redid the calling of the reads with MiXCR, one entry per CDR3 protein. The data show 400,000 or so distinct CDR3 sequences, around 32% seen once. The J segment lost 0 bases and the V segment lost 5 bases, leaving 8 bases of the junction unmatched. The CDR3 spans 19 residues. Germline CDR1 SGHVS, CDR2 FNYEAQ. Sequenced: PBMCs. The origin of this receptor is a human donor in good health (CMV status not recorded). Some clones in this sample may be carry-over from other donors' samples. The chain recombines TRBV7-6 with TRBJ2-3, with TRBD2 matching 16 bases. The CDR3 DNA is TGTGCCAGCAGCCCGGGACTAGCGGGGGGGCCGGTGAGCACAGATACGCAGTATTTT. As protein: CASSPGLAGGPVSTDTQYF.